This TCR beta chain was sequenced in a study of human thymus T cells. The CDR3 loop spans 13 amino acids. Germline loops: CDR1 MNHEY, CDR2 SMNVEV (reference sequence). V shed 2 bases and J shed 1 base, with 5 bases lying between them. Study-level findings and limits: V and J genes seemed to be used with bias in thymic and blood repertoires.

Thymus tissue for the work was resected from patients undergoing corrective heart surgery. Having corrective surgery for congenital heart defects, healthy Finnish infants were the ones who donated. For this clone: Its antigen is undetermined.

TCRdb's table, derived via immunoSEQ multiplex PCR, lists solely in-frame clones and lacks some. This table holds about 120,000 clones, more than 90% found once. The chain couples TRBV27 to TRBJ1-1; a possible D gene is TRBD1 (5 bases). This sequence originates from a boy under two years old with a congenital heart defect but otherwise immunologically healthy. Sequencing input: thymus tissue. DNA for the CDR3: TGTGCCAGCAGTTTAGGGGCGAACACTGAAGCTTTCTTT. The encoded protein is CASSLGANTEAFF.